A selection of T cell receptor beta chains follows, all from one sample in a study of blood T cells in healthy people across ages. In TCRdb, the 5' RACE reads were re-called with MiXCR into one record per CDR3 protein. The data show about 690,000 distinct CDR3 sequences, with around 38% seen just once and about 30% held by the top ten. Sequences were obtained from blood. The receptors shown here come from a man older than 75 in good health. The CDR3 runs from the conserved cysteine through the conserved F or W. The D gene is left open where the match is weak.

v_call | d_call | cdr3_aa
TRBV20-1 | - | CSASPGTANEKLFF
TRBV6-1 | TRBD1 | CASRPGGIYGYTF
TRBV5-1 | - | CASSLKGIQYF
TRBV6-2/TRBV6-3 | TRBD2 | CASSTSGLAGEAARNEQYF
TRBV27 | TRBD1 | CASSFRGQAFYNEQFF
TRBV29-1 | - | CSVADWAGDQPQHF
TRBV4-2 | - | CASSQAQGGDNIQYF
TRBV15 | - | CATSPRRGTNQPQHF
TRBV7-6 | - | CASSIPRQGPGELFF
TRBV27 | - | CASRSDDDQPQHF
TRBV19 | - | CASARGAAGDTQYF
TRBV2 | TRBD2 | CASSRLAGGYNEQFF
TRBV7-9 | - | CASSLRAGATNEKLFF
TRBV27 | - | CASSLSGTKETQYF
TRBV25-1 | - | CASSPLGGAVPDTQYF
TRBV28 | TRBD1 | CASSSPGQGVRYDYEQYF
TRBV12-3/TRBV12-4 | TRBD1 | CASSPGPGQGSYEQYF
TRBV2 | - | CASSEQGVGYEQYF
TRBV27 | TRBD1 | CAINRYRDRDQETQYF
TRBV5-6 | - | CASTFRTLNTEAFF
TRBV10-1 | TRBD1 | CASSDLPGQGSYYGYTF
TRBV6-5 | - | CASSPRVQHYEETQYF
TRBV5-1 | TRBD1 | CASSFQGGENSPLHF
TRBV5-1 | - | CASSGTTFPGETQYF
TRBV25-1 | TRBD2 | CASSPGLEGSTGELFF
TRBV30 | TRBD2 | CAWIGTIHTSTDTQYF
TRBV29-1 | TRBD1 | CSVYGQGADNEQFF
TRBV6-6 | - | CASSYRTIAYEQYF
TRBV6-5 | - | CASSYEADSTYEQYF
TRBV28 | TRBD1 | CASSTDRESQYF
TRBV20-1 | TRBD2 | CSAKSGTTQDTQYF
TRBV6-1 | TRBD1 | CASSEDRGVYEQYF
TRBV12-3/TRBV12-4 | - | CAGRSGSGSYEQYF
TRBV27 | - | CASSPLAGDTGEQYF
TRBV5-1 | - | CASSLNGVSYEQFF
TRBV6-2/TRBV6-3 | - | CASSPDKVIYGYTF
TRBV4-2 | TRBD2 | CASSQDSTSGLQDTQYF
TRBV5-1 | - | CASSLDGQGSSYEQYF
TRBV4-3 | - | CASSPHYTGVRNGELFF
TRBV3-1 | TRBD2 | CASSQWTSGAPGAQYF
TRBV11-3 | - | CASSLDPSMGTQYF
TRBV6-6 | TRBD2 | CASRGLAGGDTQYF
TRBV20-1 | - | CSARRDEQYF
TRBV12-3/TRBV12-4 | - | CASSFSFSQGTGELFF
TRBV6-5 | - | CASSEFGAKNTEAFF
TRBV6-5 | - | CASSRSVDGANQYF
TRBV2 | TRBD2 | CASSPTSGGTDTQYF
TRBV7-2 | TRBD2 | CASSSPPQLAGAYEQYF
TRBV28 | - | CASSPPYEPGYTF
TRBV19 | - | CASSILGTGKETQYF
TRBV20-1 | TRBD2 | CSASSSGDDEQYF
TRBV6-2/TRBV6-3 | TRBD1 | CASIQGPQGVFSYEQYF
TRBV6-2/TRBV6-3 | - | CASSNYYEQYF
TRBV7-2 | TRBD2 | CASSSPAATSGRSQFF
TRBV27 | TRBD1 | CASRTGGSNEQYF